The clone carrying this T cell receptor beta chain has just one count. The data are from a study of control samples from healthy donors and cancer patients. Here immunoSEQ multiplex PCR was the method, and the copy in TCRdb shows in-frame clones only, minus some. The table has 46,000 or so clones, 93% seen once. Germline values: CDR1 MDHEN, CDR2 SYDVKM. V lost 5 bases and J 8 bases, leaving 10 bases between the germline ends. This CDR3 has 12 amino acids. Sequencing was done on a sample of PBMCs. This TCR derives from a woman in her forties or fifties with head and neck cancer. The chain joins TRBV28 to TRBJ1-5; D ambiguous. Here the CDR3 reads CASSVRREPQHF. In DNA form, the CDR3 reads TGTGCCAGCAGTGTAAGGAGGGAGCCCCAGCATTTT. Looking up the rest from reference TRBV28 and TRBJ1-5 gives the full variable domain: DVKVTQSSRYLVKRTGEKVFLECVQDMDHENMFWYRQDPGLGLRLIYFSYDVKMKEKGDIPEGYSVSREKKERFSLILESASTNQTSMYLCASSVRREPQHFGDGTRLSIL.